These 3 T cell receptor beta chains were all obtained from the same sample, sequenced in a study of T cells after yellow fever vaccination. TCRdb called the 5' RACE reads again in MiXCR, with one record for every CDR3 protein. The sample lists 150,000 to 200,000 distinct CDR3 sequences; roughly 6.2% were seen once. Sequences were derived from CD4+ T cells sorted from PBMCs, sampled on the day of the first yellow fever vaccination. Source of these receptors: a man between 18 and 35 years old who received the YFV17D yellow fever vaccine.

This clonotype has ten or more counts. The rearrangement joins TRBV27 to TRBJ1-6; D unclear. The V and J ends lost 7 bases and 8 bases respectively, with 3 bases between them. The V gene's germline CDR1 is MNHEY and CDR2 SMNVEV (reference sequence). The CDR3 runs 10 residues. The CDR3: CASTDSPLHF. The CDR3 nucleotides are TGTGCCAGCACGGATTCACCCCTCCACTTT.

The CDR3, as DNA: TGTGCCAGCCTTAGGGGGACCACCCAGTTCTTC. Its protein product is CASLRGTTQFF. The genes are TRBV6-5 and TRBJ2-1; a possible D gene is TRBD1 (6 bases). The CDR3 spans 11 residues. With 8 bases removed from V and 13 bases from J, the gap between germline ends came to 15 bases. Germline CDR1 MNHEY, CDR2 SVGAGI.

The rearrangement joins TRBV5-1 to TRBJ2-5; no reliable D call. The CDR3 sequence is 13 residues long. CDR1 and CDR2 from the germline V gene are SGHRS and YFSETQ. V was cut by 4 bases and J by 5 bases, with 12 bases left in between. The chain's CDR3 is CASSQEIQETQYF. CDR3 nucleotide sequence: TGCGCCAGCAGCCAGGAGATACAGGAGACCCAGTACTTC.